A selection of T cell receptor beta chains follows, all from one sample in a study of CD8+CD57+ T cells in acquired aplastic anemia. Via MiXCR, TCRdb re-called the reads, giving one row per CDR3 protein. The sample carries under 200,000 distinct CDR3 sequences, around 60% recorded once. The sample comprised sorted CD4+, CD8+, or CD8+CD57+ T cells (not recorded which) from PBMCs. The receptors were gathered from a human donor in good health. Each CDR3 is given with its conserved first and last residue. The D gene is left open where the match is weak. Some rows have no size entry. The others give once, few or many, or a class for an expanded clone.

TRBV5-5,NA,TRBJ2-2,TRBD1,TGTGCCAGCAGCTTGAGGACAGGGAAGGACACCGGGGAGCTGTTTTTT,CASSLRTGKDTGELFF
TRBV2,NA,TRBJ2-1,NA,TGTGCCAGCCGCCAAGCGGGCTACAATGAGCAGTTCTTC,CASRQAGYNEQFF
TRBV19,few,TRBJ2-7,TRBD1,TGTGCCAGTAGCCCGGGACAGGGGACGTACGAGCAGTACTTC,CASSPGQGTYEQYF
TRBV20-1,NA,TRBJ1-6,NA,TGCAGTGCCAAGGCCGCTATTAATTCACCCCTCCACTTT,CSAKAAINSPLHF
TRBV15,NA,TRBJ2-2,NA,TGTGCCACCAGCCAGAGGATGGGGACTTACACCGGGGAGCTGTTTTTT,CATSQRMGTYTGELFF
TRBV15,NA,TRBJ2-5,NA,TGTGCCACCAGCAGAGATCAGGCAGCCAAACAAGAGACCCAGTACTTC,CATSRDQAAKQETQYF
TRBV10-3,once,TRBJ2-6,TRBD2,TGTGCCATCAGTGAGCTGGGGGGGTCTGGGGCCAACGTCCTGACTTTC,CAISELGGSGANVLTF
TRBV2,NA,TRBJ2-5,NA,TGTGCCAGCCATTCCGACAGACTGTACCAAGAGACCCAGTACTTC,CASHSDRLYQETQYF
TRBV24-1,NA,TRBJ2-5,NA,TGTGCCACCAGTTTCGGTGGGCTCGAGACCCAGTACTTC,CATSFGGLETQYF
TRBV12-3/TRBV12-4,many,TRBJ2-1,NA,TGTGCCAGCAGTTCCGTGGGCGTTGGAGAGCAGTTCTTC,CASSSVGVGEQFF
TRBV2,few,TRBJ1-5,NA,TGTGCCAGCGGGGGGGGAAATCAGCCCCAGCATTTT,CASGGGNQPQHF
TRBV24-1,NA,TRBJ1-5,NA,TGTGCCACCAGTGCCGCAGGAATAAATCAGCCCCAGCATTTT,CATSAAGINQPQHF
TRBV29-1,many,TRBJ1-2,NA,TGCAGCGTTTGGGAGGGCAAAGCCTCTGATGGCTACACCTTC,CSVWEGKASDGYTF
TRBV12-5,once,TRBJ1-6,TRBD1,TGTGCCAGCAGACTGGGGGACAGTTACACGAATTCACCCCTCCACTTT,CASRLGDSYTNSPLHF
TRBV10-2,once,TRBJ2-7,TRBD2,TGCGCCAGCAGTGACTCCGGACTAGCCTCCTACGAGCAGTACTTC,CASSDSGLASYEQYF
TRBV7-6,NA,TRBJ2-5,NA,TGTGCCAGCAGCTTATTTGCGCTGACGCAAGAGACCCAGTACTTC,CASSLFALTQETQYF
TRBV9,many,TRBJ1-4,TRBD1,TGTGCCAGCAGCACCTCTCCGACAGGGCGTGAAAAACTGTTTTTT,CASSTSPTGREKLFF
TRBV7-2,NA,TRBJ2-7,NA,TGTGCCAGCAGCTTGAACCGAAAATACGAGCAGTACTTC,CASSLNRKYEQYF
TRBV29-1,many,TRBJ2-1,NA,TGCAGCGTTGCATCGGGTCTAGACTCCTACAATGAGCAGTTCTTC,CSVASGLDSYNEQFF
TRBV10-2,NA,TRBJ1-6,NA,TGCGCCAGCAGTGCCACCCGGCCAGCAAGCTCCTATAATTCACCCCTCCACTTT,CASSATRPASSYNSPLHF
TRBV20-1,many,TRBJ2-1,TRBD2,TGCAGTGCTAGAGATCTAGCGGACCTTTACTCCTACAATGAGCAGTTCTTC,CSARDLADLYSYNEQFF
TRBV7-9,NA,TRBJ2-3,TRBD2,TGTGCCAGCAGCATAGCGGGGGGCCCAGATACGCAGTATTTT,CASSIAGGPDTQYF
TRBV19,NA,TRBJ2-7,TRBD1,TGTGCCAGTAGTACCGGGACAGGGCTAACCTACGAGCAGTACTTC,CASSTGTGLTYEQYF
TRBV20-1,NA,TRBJ2-3,NA,TGCAGTGCTAGAGATCCCCTTAGCACAGATACGCAGTATTTT,CSARDPLSTDTQYF
TRBV7-9,NA,TRBJ2-1,NA,TGTGCCAGCAGCTTAGGACCGGGACTCAGTGGAGCGGATGAGCAGTTCTTC,CASSLGPGLSGADEQFF
TRBV20-1,many,TRBJ2-1,NA,TGCAGTGCCAAAATTGGGGGGAGCTCCTACAATGAGCAGTTCTTC,CSAKIGGSSYNEQFF
TRBV20-1,many,TRBJ2-1,NA,TGCAGTGCTAGAAGGCCGAGGTACAATGAGCAGTTCTTC,CSARRPRYNEQFF
TRBV12-3/TRBV12-4,NA,TRBJ1-1,NA,TGTGCCAGCAGTGACAAAATGAACACTGAAGCTTTCTTT,CASSDKMNTEAFF
TRBV4-1,many,TRBJ2-7,TRBD1,TGCGCCAGCAGCCAAGTTCAGGGGGCCTACGAGCAGTACTTC,CASSQVQGAYEQYF
TRBV6-4,NA,TRBJ2-7,NA,TGTGCCAGCAAATCCAGGTCCTTCTACGAGCAGTACTTC,CASKSRSFYEQYF
TRBV2,NA,TRBJ1-5,NA,TGTGCCAGCAGTGAAGATTGGTCAAGCCAGCCCCAGCATTTT,CASSEDWSSQPQHF
TRBV4-1,NA,TRBJ1-5,NA,TGTGCCAGCAGCGCCCAGGGTGGGTTTAGCAATCAGCCCCAGCATTTT,CASSAQGGFSNQPQHF
TRBV20-1,NA,TRBJ2-6,TRBD1,TGCAGTGCTGAAAACCGGGACAGGGGTGCCAACGTCCTGACTTTC,CSAENRDRGANVLTF
TRBV29-1,NA,TRBJ1-4,NA,TGCAGCGTTGGGATCGGTGAAAAACTGTTTTTT,CSVGIGEKLFF
TRBV7-9,many,TRBJ2-7,TRBD2,TGTGCCAGCAGCTTCCTAGCGGGAACCTACGAGCAGTACTTC,CASSFLAGTYEQYF
TRBV27,many,TRBJ2-1,NA,TGTGCCAGCAGTTCCCGGTCATACAATGAGCAGTTCTTC,CASSSRSYNEQFF
TRBV4-1,many,TRBJ1-4,NA,TGCGCCAGCAGCCGAACCGATTCAATCAATGAAAAACTGTTTTTT,CASSRTDSINEKLFF
TRBV19,NA,TRBJ1-5,NA,TGTGCCAGTAGTAGGGGGCTCTATCAGCCCCAGCATTTT,CASSRGLYQPQHF
TRBV2,NA,TRBJ1-4,TRBD1,TGTGCCAGCAATCCTTGGGGTCCTATAACAGGGGATGAAAAACTGTTTTTT,CASNPWGPITGDEKLFF